The rows below give T cell receptor beta chains drawn from one sample of a study of blood T cell repertoires in COVID-19. Generated by immunoSEQ multiplex PCR, the TCRdb table keeps only in-frame clones and is missing some. The profile shows some 530,000 clones, 75% to 90% of them singletons. Sequencing input: peripheral blood. These receptor sequences come from a human donor in a cohort sampled during active COVID-19. The CDR3 runs from the conserved cysteine through the conserved F or W. A D gene is named only where the DNA matches it firmly. Clone size is not always given. Where it is, it says once, few, many or a class for expanded clones.

TRBD1	TRBV28	NA	TRBJ1-2	TGTGCCAGCAGTTTGGGGTCGGGGACAGAGTATGGCTACACCTTC	CASSLGSGTEYGYTF
TRBD1	TRBV30	NA	TRBJ1-1	TGTGCCTGGAGTCCCGACCCTGGACAGGGAACGTCCGAAGCTTTCTTT	CAWSPDPGQGTSEAFF
NA	TRBV3-1/TRBV3-2	NA	TRBJ1-2	TGTGCCAGCAGCCTCCGGGGGAAAGGCTATGGCTACACCTTC	CASSLRGKGYGYTF
TRBD1	TRBV5-8	NA	TRBJ1-1	TGTGCCAGCAGCTTGACAGGGGGCTTGGCTTTCTTT	CASSLTGGLAFF
NA	TRBV14	once	TRBJ2-6	TGTGCCAGCAGCCCCCGAGAATCCGCCGGGGCCAACGTCCTGACTTTC	CASSPRESAGANVLTF
TRBD1	TRBV5-3	few	TRBJ1-1	TGTGCCAGCGACACAGGGGGCACTGAAGCTTTCTTT	CASDTGGTEAFF
NA	TRBV5-1	NA	TRBJ2-7	TGCGCCAGCAGCTGGGCGGGCGAAGCTTCCTACGAGCAGTACTTC	CASSWAGEASYEQYF
TRBD1	TRBV6-5	few	TRBJ1-5	TGTGCCAGGAATACAGGGGCTCAGCCCCAGCATTTT	CARNTGAQPQHF
TRBD1	TRBV19	once	TRBJ1-1	TGTGCCAGTAGTATGACAGGGGCTAACACTGAAGCTTTCTTT	CASSMTGANTEAFF
TRBD2	TRBV5-4	once	TRBJ2-1	TGTGCCAGCAGCTTGCCCCTAGCGGGAGTCTCCAATGAGCAGTTCTTC	CASSLPLAGVSNEQFF
TRBD1	TRBV7-9	NA	TRBJ2-7	TGTGCCAGCAGCCTCTCCGGACAGGGCCCTTACGAGCAGTACTTC	CASSLSGQGPYEQYF
NA	TRBV11-2	NA	TRBJ2-7	TGTGCCAGCAGCTTAGAACGGACTGCGATTCCCTACGAGCAGTACTTC	CASSLERTAIPYEQYF
TRBD1	TRBV5-1	NA	TRBJ1-2	TGCGCCAGCAGCTCCTCGACAGGGGAAAGCCATGGCTACACCTTC	CASSSSTGESHGYTF
NA	TRBV6-1	NA	TRBJ1-3	TGTGCCAGCAGTGAAGCGCAACAGGTGGGAAACACCATATATTTT	CASSEAQQVGNTIYF
TRBD2	TRBV11-3	NA	TRBJ2-1	TGTGCCAGCAGCCCGGGACTAGCGAATTACAATGAGCAGTTCTTC	CASSPGLANYNEQFF
TRBD2	TRBV6-2/TRBV6-3	NA	TRBJ2-7	TGTGCCAGCAGTTACTCCCGAAGAAGCGGGAGTGCGTACGAGCAGTACTTC	CASSYSRRSGSAYEQYF
NA	TRBV7-3	NA	TRBJ2-3	TGTGCCAGCAGCTTAAATGGAGGGGATACGCAGTATTTT	CASSLNGGDTQYF
NA	TRBV29-1	NA	TRBJ1-2	TGCAGCGTTGCCAGGGGACAAAGCTACACCTTC	CSVARGQSYTF
TRBD2	TRBV6-1	NA	TRBJ2-7	TGTGCCAGCAGTGAAGCAGGGACTAGCGGGAGTCAGTACTTC	CASSEAGTSGSQYF
TRBD1	TRBV19	NA	TRBJ1-5	TGTGCCAGTAGTTCTCCCCTCGGACAGGGAAGAGTGAACAATCAGCCCCAGCATTTT	CASSSPLGQGRVNNQPQHF
NA	TRBV10-3	NA	TRBJ1-6	TGTGCCATCAGCGAGACAGGAGATAATTCACCCCTCCACTTT	CAISETGDNSPLHF
TRBD2	TRBV14	NA	TRBJ2-2	TGTGCCAGCAGCCAAGTATGGAGCCGCGCGGGAGGGCCCGGGGAGCTGTTTTTT	CASSQVWSRAGGPGELFF
NA	TRBV21-1	NA	TRBJ2-1	TGTGCCAGCAGAGGGGGTGTTGGTGAGCAGTTCTTC	CASRGGVGEQFF
TRBD1	TRBV28	few	TRBJ1-4	TGTGCCAGCAGTTTACTGACAGGGCGGGATGAAAAACTGTTTTTT	CASSLLTGRDEKLFF
TRBD1	TRBV11-2	NA	TRBJ1-4	TGTGCCAGCAGCTTGGGGACAGGCGCTAATGAAAAACTGTTTTTT	CASSLGTGANEKLFF
TRBD1	TRBV3-1/TRBV3-2	few	TRBJ2-3	TGTGCCAGCAGCCTACAGGGGTTAGGTACGCAGTATTTT	CASSLQGLGTQYF
NA	TRBV2	NA	TRBJ2-5	TGTGCCAGCAGAGCTGGGGGGGGCAGGCGGACCCAGTACTTC	CASRAGGGRRTQYF
TRBD1	TRBV28	NA	TRBJ1-2	TGTGCCAGCAGCGAGATCCCGGGACAGGGACAAGGCTACACCTTC	CASSEIPGQGQGYTF
TRBD2	TRBV5-1	NA	TRBJ2-3	TGCGCCAGCAGCCCGGGGGGGATCACAGATACGCAGTATTTT	CASSPGGITDTQYF
TRBD2	TRBV11-1	NA	TRBJ2-2	TGTGCCAGCAGCCTGGCGGGGAGGGTCACCGGGGAGCTGTTTTTT	CASSLAGRVTGELFF
NA	TRBV9	once	TRBJ1-1	TGTGCCAGCAGCGTAGGCGGGGGGTCGAACACTGAAGCTTTCTTT	CASSVGGGSNTEAFF
TRBD1	TRBV5-1	NA	TRBJ1-2	TGCGCCAGCAGCTTGGCGGTGGGACAGGGGGACTATGGCTACACCTTC	CASSLAVGQGDYGYTF
TRBD1	TRBV10-3	NA	TRBJ1-5	TGTGCCATCAGTGGTCAGGGGGCGGCGGGCAATCAGCCCCAGCATTTT	CAISGQGAAGNQPQHF
NA	TRBV30	NA	TRBJ1-2	TGTGCCTGGAGCGGGGGGGGCAGCTACACCTTC	CAWSGGGSYTF
NA	TRBV5-1	NA	TRBJ1-4	TGCGCCAGCAGCGTGACAGCTGACAATGAAAAACTGTTTTTT	CASSVTADNEKLFF
TRBD1	TRBV30	NA	TRBJ2-3	TGTGCCTGGAGTGCCTGGACAGGGGGAATCACAGATACGCAGTATTTT	CAWSAWTGGITDTQYF
NA	TRBV27	NA	TRBJ2-5	TGTGCCAGCAGTTTACGAGCCGGGGTACCAGGGACCCAGTACTTC	CASSLRAGVPGTQYF
NA	TRBV30	NA	TRBJ1-5	TGTGCCTGGAGCAGGAGGGACGTTGGCAATCAGCCCCAGCATTTT	CAWSRRDVGNQPQHF
TRBD1	TRBV19	NA	TRBJ2-4	TGTGCCAGTAGAGACAGGGGCGCCAAAAACATTCAGTACTTC	CASRDRGAKNIQYF
TRBD2	TRBV18	once	TRBJ2-7	TGTGCCAGCTCACCAAGCACTAGCGGAGCCACCTACGAGCAGTACTTC	CASSPSTSGATYEQYF
NA	TRBV21-1	NA	TRBJ2-7	TGTGCCAGCAGTCCTAGCGGGAGGTACGAGCAGTACTTC	CASSPSGRYEQYF
NA	TRBV29-1	NA	TRBJ1-2	TGCAGCGTTGAAGAAGCTGGCTATGGCTACACCTTC	CSVEEAGYGYTF
NA	TRBV19	NA	TRBJ1-1	TGTGCCAGTAGTACTAGGGGGACGGCTCTAGTGCGGACTGAAGCTTTCTTT	CASSTRGTALVRTEAFF
NA	TRBV28	NA	TRBJ1-3	TGTGCCAGCAGTTTCTCCGGGGTCTCTGGAAACACCATATATTTT	CASSFSGVSGNTIYF
TRBD1	TRBV19	NA	TRBJ1-6	TGTGCCAGTAGTACGGGACAGGGGATGGCACCCCTCCACTTT	CASSTGQGMAPLHF
NA	TRBV2	many	TRBJ2-7	TGTGCCAGCAGTGAAGTTGGGCAGGGCCAGTTATACGAGCAGTACTTC	CASSEVGQGQLYEQYF
NA	TRBV2	NA	TRBJ1-4	TGTGCCAGCAACCGGGGATACCCTTTTGAAAAACTGTTTTTT	CASNRGYPFEKLFF
NA	TRBV28	NA	TRBJ2-6	TGTGCCAGCAGTTTAATTCAGGGCTCTGGGGCCAACGTCCTGACTTTC	CASSLIQGSGANVLTF
NA	TRBV4-2	NA	TRBJ2-7	TGTGCCAGCAGCCAATCGGTGGCTGGCGCGGCTGTCTACGAGCAGTACTTC	CASSQSVAGAAVYEQYF
NA	TRBV5-4	NA	TRBJ2-7	TGTGCCAGCAGCTTTGCAGGGGCGGACGAGCAGTACTTC	CASSFAGADEQYF
TRBD1	TRBV5-4	NA	TRBJ1-2	TGTGCCAGCAGCTCGCAACAGGGGAACTATGGCTACACCTTC	CASSSQQGNYGYTF
TRBD1	TRBV19	NA	TRBJ1-6	TGTGCCAGTAGTATCTTCCAGGGGGAATCACCCCTCCACTTT	CASSIFQGESPLHF
NA	TRBV19	NA	TRBJ2-5	TGTGCCAGTAGTATAGGGCGGGAACCACAAGAGACCCAGTACTTC	CASSIGREPQETQYF
NA	TRBV27	NA	TRBJ2-4	TGTGCCAGCAGAAAGCCCGGGGAGGCCAAAAACATTCAGTACTTC	CASRKPGEAKNIQYF
TRBD1	TRBV6-5	few	TRBJ1-2	TGTGCCAGCAGCGGGACAGGGTATGGCTACACCTTC	CASSGTGYGYTF
NA	TRBV19	NA	TRBJ1-5	TGTGCCAGTAGTACAGGTACTTATCAGCCCCAGCATTTT	CASSTGTYQPQHF
NA	TRBV15	NA	TRBJ2-5	TGTGCCACCAGCAGAGGCGCCCAAGAGACCCAGTACTTC	CATSRGAQETQYF
NA	TRBV19	once	TRBJ1-5	TGTGCCAGTAGCCCTCGGGATCAGCCCCAGCATTTT	CASSPRDQPQHF
NA	TRBV20-1	NA	TRBJ1-1	TGCAGTGCTAGTCCCCAGGGGCCGAACACTGAAGCTTTCTTT	CSASPQGPNTEAFF